This T cell receptor (beta chain) was observed in a study of cytomegalovirus exposure and HLA in healthy donors. Study as a whole: T cells numbering around 180 million yielded 90 million to 140 million unique TCR beta sequences in an earlier analysis.

Findings and limits, study-wide: There were around 160 TCR beta chains listed as cytomegalovirus-associated. It was reported that TCR beta sequences correctly inferred the HLA-A and HLA-B alleles for most subjects.

The CDR3 extends over 16 amino acids. The V gene lost 0 bases and the J gene lost 2 bases, with 11 bases spanning the gap. The germline gives CDR1 MGHRA, CDR2 YSYEKL. This clone appeared once. The antigen is undetermined. With 60 Vbeta and 13 Jbeta primers, the PCR was carried out. The table came from immunoSEQ multiplex PCR; TCRdb's copy has only in-frame clones and leaves some out. Among under 150,000 clones, about 72% were seen once, and the ten largest hold 1.6%. J is TRBJ1-5 and V is TRBV4-1, with a weak D call TRBD1 (5 bases). This receptor was taken from a man aged 30 to 39 in good health and CMV-seropositive. Sequenced material: PBMCs. This CDR3 is CASSQDGGVGNQPQHF. The CDR3 nucleotides are TGCGCCAGCAGCCAAGACGGGGGGGTGGGCAATCAGCCCCAGCATTTT.